The clone carrying this T cell receptor beta chain was seen only a few times. Its target is not known. Clones were sequenced by immunoSEQ multiplex PCR, and TCRdb holds only the in-frame ones, with some missing. The table has some 29,000 clones, approximately 88% seen once. CDR1 SEHNR and CDR2 FQNEAQ come from the germline V gene (reference sequence). The CDR3 is 13 amino acids. V lost 5 bases to trimming and J lost 7 bases, with 12 bases between them. This sample is drawn from a study of lymphopenia after photon versus proton radiotherapy. Study-level results: Under photons, naive T cells and diversity fell while effector/memory populations rose. Oligoclonal CD8+ Temra expansion after nadir drove photon patients' diversity drop.

The rearrangement links TRBV7-9 to TRBJ1-5; D remains ambiguous. Material: peripheral blood, obtained from a patient treated with proton-based radiotherapy. The sequence came from an older woman with cholangiocarcinoma. Some clones in this sample may be carry-over from other donors' samples. The DNA for the CDR3 is TGTGCCAGCAGCCGGGATTATGCCCAGCCCCAGCATTTT. As protein: CASSRDYAQPQHF.